The present T cell receptor beta chain was sequenced within a study of regulatory T cells in long-lasting Graves disease. Study observations and caveats: Persistent Graves' patients showed less TCR diversity than newly diagnosed patients showed.

V was shortened by 1 base and J by 4 bases, with 14 bases between the two germline ends. Germline V CDR1 and CDR2: MNHEY, SVGEGT. This CDR3 region has 15 residues. This clonotype was counted at least ten times. Its antigen is not identified. Both iRepertoire HTBI primers and Arm-PCR of CDR3 regions were used to build the TCR beta libraries. One entry per CDR3 protein results from TCRdb running MiXCR on the multiplex PCR reads. In the table there are 200,000 to 250,000 distinct CDR3 sequences, around 20% of which are singletons. Time point meaning: newly diagnosed GD, antithyroid drugs for less than 3 months. PBMC-extracted RNA yielded the TCR library. The guidelines of the American Thyroid Association were the basis for diagnosing Graves' disease. A volume of about 9 milliliters of peripheral blood was collected in EDTA tubes.

This TCR derives from a female donor with Graves disease. The material was peripheral blood mononuclear cells (PBMCs), obtained at new diagnosis, from a patient treated with antithyroid drugs. The chain has TRBV6-2 or TRBV6-3 and TRBJ2-7, with D possibly TRBD1 on 6 matching bases. The CDR3 DNA follows: TGTGCCAGCAGTTACTTACAGGGAGATCCGTACGAGCAGTACTTC. The encoded protein is CASSYLQGDPYEQYF.